Each of the 19 T cell receptor beta chains below was sequenced from the same sample in a study of CD8 T cells in Susac syndrome. Random hexamers were used to reverse transcribe an amount of about 0.45 to 1 ug RNA. One entry per CDR3 protein, called by TCRdb with MiXCR from the immunoSEQ multiplex PCR reads. This table holds a few hundred thousand distinct CDR3 sequences, 70% to 90% found once. The sample comprised CD8+ T cells from PBMCs. The receptors shown here come from a human donor with multiple sclerosis.

The chain uses TRBV27 and TRBJ2-5; TRBD2 aligns across 10 bases. The CDR3 totals 15 residues. With 2 bases clipped from V and 4 bases from J, the junction kept 4 bases outside the gene matches. CDR1 is MNHEY and CDR2 is SMNVEV in the germline V gene (reference sequence). CDR3 protein: CASSLGTSALETQYF. Here the CDR3 DNA reads TGTGCCAGCAGTTTAGGGACTAGCGCTCTAGAGACCCAGTACTTC.

The gene calls are TRBV11-2 and TRBJ1-1, with unresolved D. The CDR3 contains 12 residues. V lost 2 bases and J 8 bases, leaving 9 bases between the germline ends. Looked up from germline, CDR1 is SGHAT and CDR2 is FQNNGV. The CDR3: CASSLTWTEAFF. CDR3 coding DNA: TGTGCCAGCAGCTTAACGTGGACGGAAGCTTTCTTT.

The gene calls are TRBV7-8 and TRBJ2-2; TRBD2 matches 10 bases. Looked up from germline, CDR1 is SGHVS and CDR2 is FQNEAQ. CDR3 length: 15 amino acids. V dropped 5 bases and J dropped 4; count of bases not matched to a gene: 4. The CDR3, as DNA: TGTGCCAGCAGCCAGCGGGAGGGCCCCACCGGGGAGCTGTTTTTT. Protein: CASSQREGPTGELFF.

The table lists this clonotype with a few counts. The rearrangement links TRBV10-3 to TRBJ2-7; TRBD1 matches 8 bases. Germline-derived CDR1 and CDR2 are ENHRY and SYGVKD. The CDR3 runs 15 residues. V shed 2 bases and J 3 bases; nucleotides not matched to a gene: 6. The DNA of the CDR3 is TGTGCCATCAGTGAGCTCGACAGGGGAAGCTACGAGCAGTACTTC. Translating it yields CAISELDRGSYEQYF.

The chain has TRBV29-1 and TRBJ2-3; D is possibly TRBD2 (6 bases). Trimming shortened V by 5 bases and J by 10 bases, and 25 bases separated the two germline ends. This CDR3 has 15 amino acids. Germline V gene data show CDR1 as SQVTM and CDR2 as ANQGSEA. Here the CDR3 DNA reads TGCAGCGTTCGGGAGCGCAGATACGCAGCCTACCCGCAGTATTTT. It codes for CSVRERRYAAYPQYF.

This chain uses TRBV6-1 with TRBJ2-1; D assignment may be TRBD1 or TRBD2 (6 bases each). CDR3 length: 14 residues. Per the germline V gene, CDR1 is MNHNS and CDR2 is SASEGT. Trimming took 2 bases from V and 9 from J, leaving 14 bases between them. The CDR3 region is CASSELGGQGEQFF. Here the CDR3 DNA reads TGTGCCAGCAGTGAACTTGGGGGGCAAGGTGAGCAGTTCTTC.

The chain is built from TRBV4-3 and TRBJ2-7; 9 bases map to TRBD1. V shed 0 bases and J 3 bases; nucleotides not matched to a gene: 3. Per germline, CDR1 LGHNA and CDR2 YSLEER. The CDR3 sequence is 15 residues long. The CDR3, as DNA: TGCGCCAGCAGCCAAGAGGACAGGGGAAACTACGAGCAGTACTTC. This gives the protein CASSQEDRGNYEQYF.

This sequence joins TRBV20-1 and TRBJ1-5; D unresolved. The CDR3 sequence is 16 residues long. V lost 5 bases to trimming and J lost 2 bases, with 19 bases between them. Germline lookup yields CDR1 DFQATT and CDR2 SNEGSKA (reference sequence). CDR3 DNA: TGCAGTGCTCACCTTTCTACCGACGGTGGCAATCAGCCCCAGCATTTT. This sequence encodes CSAHLSTDGGNQPQHF.

This chain connects TRBV7-9 to TRBJ1-2; 8 nucleotides match TRBD1. The CDR3 runs to 15 residues. CDR1 and CDR2 (germline): SEHNR, FQNEAQ (reference sequence). The V segment lost 5 bases and the J segment 4 bases; nucleotides outside the gene matches: 9. The CDR3 DNA sequence: TGTGCCAGCAGCACCACCGGGACAGGCTTCTATGGCTACACCTTC. Translated: CASSTTGTGFYGYTF.

The chain is built from TRBV12-3 or TRBV12-4 and TRBJ1-5, with a tentative D call TRBD1 (5 bases). The CDR3 has 11 amino acids. V was clipped by 8 bases and J by 5 bases, with 7 bases between them. The DNA of the CDR3 is TGTGCCAGCGGAGGGGATCAGCCCCAGCATTTT. Translating it yields CASGGDQPQHF.

The chain's CDR3 is CASSQEQGQMNTEAFF. The CDR3 nucleotides are TGTGCCAGCAGCCAAGAACAGGGACAGATGAACACTGAAGCTTTCTTT. The V gene is TRBV4-2, the J gene TRBJ1-1; the match to TRBD1 covers 7 bases. There are 16 residues in the CDR3. The germline V gene has CDR1 LGHNA and CDR2 YNFKEQ. With 0 bases clipped from V and 0 bases from J, the junction kept 4 bases outside the gene matches.

V and J are TRBV19 and TRBJ1-1, with D perhaps TRBD1 (6 bases). The CDR3 extends over 12 amino acids. The germline V gene has CDR1 LNHDA and CDR2 SQIVND (reference sequence). Trimming removed 8 bases at V and 1 base at J, with 8 bases between. The CDR3 DNA sequence: TGTGCCAGTGCGACAGGGAACACTGAAGCTTTCTTT. Its translation: CASATGNTEAFF.

V is TRBV28 and J is TRBJ1-1; TRBD1 aligns across 7 bases. The CDR3 is 17 amino acids. Unmatched junction bases numbered 7, after V lost 0 bases and J lost 0 bases. CDR1 and CDR2 from the germline V gene are MDHEN and SYDVKM. The CDR3: CASSLWGTALMNTEAFF. CDR3 sequence (DNA): TGTGCCAGCAGTTTATGGGGGACAGCCCTTATGAACACTGAAGCTTTCTTT.

This clonotype was picked up a small number of times. V gene TRBV12-3 or TRBV12-4 combines with J gene TRBJ2-7, with D perhaps matching TRBD1 (6 bases). CDR3 length equals 14 residues. V shed 3 bases and J shed 3 bases, with 12 bases lying between them. CDR3 DNA sequence: TGTGCCAGCAGTTTGGGGACAAGGAACTACGAGCAGTACTTC. Translated, it gives CASSLGTRNYEQYF.

The J gene is TRBJ2-3, the V gene TRBV27, with unresolved D. CDR1 and CDR2 (germline): MNHEY, SMNVEV (reference sequence). This CDR3 is built from 13 residues. Trimming cost V 2 bases and J 3 bases, with 6 bases left between them. The CDR3 nucleotides read TGTGCCAGCAGTTTAGCCGAAACAGATACGCAGTATTTT. Translated: CASSLAETDTQYF.

The CDR3 spells CSVDSDSNGEQYF. The CDR3 DNA reads TGCAGCGTGGACAGTGACTCTAACGGCGAGCAGTACTTC. The chain links TRBV29-1 to TRBJ2-7; possible D gene TRBD1, 6 bases. CDR1 and CDR2 from the germline V gene are SQVTM and ANQGSEA. The CDR3 contains 13 residues. Trimming removed 6 bases at V and 6 bases at J, with 18 bases between.

This rearrangement joins TRBV11-2 to TRBJ2-3; D is possibly TRBD2 (6 bases). This CDR3 region has 14 residues. The V end was cut by 4 bases, the J end by 5 bases, with 13 bases between. CDR1 and CDR2 (germline): SGHAT, FQNNGV. Here the CDR3 DNA reads TGTGCCAGCAGCTCTCCGGTGGGAGGAGATACGCAGTATTTT. This gives the protein CASSSPVGGDTQYF.

The chain employs TRBV4-3 and TRBJ2-1; no firm D call. CDR3 length: 17 residues. Germline CDR1 reads LGHNA; CDR2 reads YSLEER. V was cut by 0 bases and J by 6 bases, with 18 bases left in between. The CDR3 DNA is TGCGCCAGCAGCCAAGACGGCGGACCCTCGCTATTCAATGAGCAGTTCTTC. It is translated as CASSQDGGPSLFNEQFF.

In this sample, this clonotype turned up a few times. The chain carries TRBV28 and TRBJ2-7, with no clear D. The V and J ends lost 8 bases and 6 bases respectively, with 23 bases between them. Looked up from germline, CDR1 is MDHEN and CDR2 is SYDVKM. The CDR3 has 15 residues. The CDR3 here is CASSQPERRSGEQYF. CDR3 DNA: TGTGCCAGCTCCCAACCGGAGAGAAGGTCTGGCGAGCAGTACTTC.